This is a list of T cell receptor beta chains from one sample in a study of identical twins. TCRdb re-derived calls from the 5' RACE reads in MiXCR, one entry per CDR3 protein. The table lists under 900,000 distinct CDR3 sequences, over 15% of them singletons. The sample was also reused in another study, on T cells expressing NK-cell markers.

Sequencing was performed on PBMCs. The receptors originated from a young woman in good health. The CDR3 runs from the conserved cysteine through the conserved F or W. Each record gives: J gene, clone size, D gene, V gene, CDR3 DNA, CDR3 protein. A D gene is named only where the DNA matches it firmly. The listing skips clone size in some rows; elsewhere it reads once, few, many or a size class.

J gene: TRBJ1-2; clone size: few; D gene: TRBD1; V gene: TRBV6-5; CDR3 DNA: TGTGCCAGCAGTTACGGGGACAGGGACAGTGGCTACACCTTC; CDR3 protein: CASSYGDRDSGYTF
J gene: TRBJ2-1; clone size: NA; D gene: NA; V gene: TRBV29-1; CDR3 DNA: TGCAGCGTGTCGGGGGGCCCGTACAATGAGCAGTTCTTC; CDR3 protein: CSVSGGPYNEQFF
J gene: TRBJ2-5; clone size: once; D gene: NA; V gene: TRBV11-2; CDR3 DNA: TGTGCCAGCAGCTTAGAAAGGGCTAGCCAAGAGACCCAGTACTTC; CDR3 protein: CASSLERASQETQYF
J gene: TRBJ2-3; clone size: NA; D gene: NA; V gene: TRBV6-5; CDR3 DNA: TGTGCCAGCAGTTACTCGCCTAGCACAGATACGCAGTATTTT; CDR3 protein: CASSYSPSTDTQYF
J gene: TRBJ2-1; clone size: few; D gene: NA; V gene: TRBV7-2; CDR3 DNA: TGTGCCAGCAGCCTCATTTCGGGTTACAATGAGCAGTTCTTC; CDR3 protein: CASSLISGYNEQFF
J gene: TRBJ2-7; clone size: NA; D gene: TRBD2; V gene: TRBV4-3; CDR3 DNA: TGCGCCAGCAGCCCGTCGCGGACTAGCGGGAAATACGAGCAGTACTTC; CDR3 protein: CASSPSRTSGKYEQYF
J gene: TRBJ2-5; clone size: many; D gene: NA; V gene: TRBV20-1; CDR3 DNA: TGCGCAGGGGCGGGAGATTTGGAGACCCAGTACTTC; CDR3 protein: CAGAGDLETQYF
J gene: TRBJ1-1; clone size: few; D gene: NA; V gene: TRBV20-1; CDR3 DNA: TGCAGTGCTAGGGGGGACTTTTTAGAAGCTTTCTTT; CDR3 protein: CSARGDFLEAFF
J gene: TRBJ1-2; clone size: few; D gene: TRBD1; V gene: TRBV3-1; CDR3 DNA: TGTGCCAGCAGGGCGGACAGGGTGGACTATGGCTACACCTTC; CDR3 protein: CASRADRVDYGYTF
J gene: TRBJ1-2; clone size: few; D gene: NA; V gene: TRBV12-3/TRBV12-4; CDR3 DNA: TGTGCCAGCAGTTGGCAGGGAAGCTATGGCTACACCTTC; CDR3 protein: CASSWQGSYGYTF
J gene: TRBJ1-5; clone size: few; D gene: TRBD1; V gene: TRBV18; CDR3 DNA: TGTGCCAGCTCACCAGGGGACAGGGAACAGCATTTT; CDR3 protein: CASSPGDREQHF
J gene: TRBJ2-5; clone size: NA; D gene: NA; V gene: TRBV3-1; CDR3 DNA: TGTGCCAGCAGCCAACCCGGGACCTCCCCCGCGACCCAGTACTTC; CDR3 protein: CASSQPGTSPATQYF
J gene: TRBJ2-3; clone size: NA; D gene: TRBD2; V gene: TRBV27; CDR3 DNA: TGTGCCAGCAGTTTAATAGCGGGGGGCCGCAGCACAGATACGCAGTATTTT; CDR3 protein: CASSLIAGGRSTDTQYF
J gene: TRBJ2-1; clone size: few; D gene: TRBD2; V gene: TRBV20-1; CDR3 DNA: TGCAGTGCTATCCTTCCGGGGGGGATTGAGCAGTTCTTC; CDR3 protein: CSAILPGGIEQFF
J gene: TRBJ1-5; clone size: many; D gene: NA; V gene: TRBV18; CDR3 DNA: TGTGCCAGCTGGTCTGGAGGGCGCAATCAGCCCCAGCATTTT; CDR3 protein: CASWSGGRNQPQHF
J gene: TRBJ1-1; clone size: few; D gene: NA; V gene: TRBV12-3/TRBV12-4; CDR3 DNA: TGTGCCAGCAACACCATACAGGGTTCGAACACTGAAGCTTTCTTT; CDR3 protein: CASNTIQGSNTEAFF
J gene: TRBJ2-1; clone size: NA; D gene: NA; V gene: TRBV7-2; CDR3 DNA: TGTGCCAGCAGCCCCGCCCCGGGCGGGGACTTATACAATGAGCAGTTCTTC; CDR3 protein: CASSPAPGGDLYNEQFF
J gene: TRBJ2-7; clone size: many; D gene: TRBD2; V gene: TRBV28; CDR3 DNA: TGTGCCAGCATTTCCGCGGGGGGTTACGAGCAGTACTTC; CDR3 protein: CASISAGGYEQYF
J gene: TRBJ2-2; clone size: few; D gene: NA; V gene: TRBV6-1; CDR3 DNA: TGTGCCAGCAGCCCCACCGGACTCGTCACCGGGGAGCTGTTTTTT; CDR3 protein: CASSPTGLVTGELFF
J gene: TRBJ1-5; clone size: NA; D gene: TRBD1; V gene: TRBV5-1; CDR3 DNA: TGCGCCAGCAGCTTCGGGACAGAAGCTTATAGCAATCAGCCCCAGCATTTT; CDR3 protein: CASSFGTEAYSNQPQHF
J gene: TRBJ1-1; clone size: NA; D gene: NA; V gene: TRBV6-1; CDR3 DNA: TGTGCCAGCAGTAGAGGCCCGGATACTGAAGCTTTCTTT; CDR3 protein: CASSRGPDTEAFF
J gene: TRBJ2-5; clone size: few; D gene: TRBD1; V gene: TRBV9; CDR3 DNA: TGTGCCAGCAGCGTAGGGGGACAGGGGACCGAGACCCAGTACTTC; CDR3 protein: CASSVGGQGTETQYF
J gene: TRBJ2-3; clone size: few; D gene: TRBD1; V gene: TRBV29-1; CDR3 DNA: TGCAGCGCCCGCGTCCGGGACAGGGGATCTTTTCGACCAGATACGCAGTATTTT; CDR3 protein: CSARVRDRGSFRPDTQYF
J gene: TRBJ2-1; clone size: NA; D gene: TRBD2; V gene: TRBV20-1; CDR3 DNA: TGCAGTGCTAGGGCACTAGCGGGGGGCTCCTACAATGAGCAGTTCTTC; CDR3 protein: CSARALAGGSYNEQFF
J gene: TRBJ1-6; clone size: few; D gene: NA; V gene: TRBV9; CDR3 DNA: TGTGCCATTGGACCTTATAATTCACCCCTCCACTTT; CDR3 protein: CAIGPYNSPLHF
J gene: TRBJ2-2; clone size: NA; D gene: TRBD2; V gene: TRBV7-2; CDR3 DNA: TGTGCCAGCAGCTTAGTTCTAGCGGCTACCGGGGAGCTGTTTTTT; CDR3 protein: CASSLVLAATGELFF
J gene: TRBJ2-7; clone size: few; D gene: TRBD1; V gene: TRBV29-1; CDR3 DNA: TGCAGCGTTGGGGACAGGGTGAATTCCTACGAGCAGTACTTC; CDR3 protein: CSVGDRVNSYEQYF
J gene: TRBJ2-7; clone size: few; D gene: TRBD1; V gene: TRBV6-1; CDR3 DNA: TGTGCCAGCAGTGAAGCGTCCGGGACAGTTGGCTACGAGCAGTACTTC; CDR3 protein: CASSEASGTVGYEQYF
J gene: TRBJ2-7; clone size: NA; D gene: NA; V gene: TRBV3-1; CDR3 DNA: TGTGCCAGCAAGAAAACGACAGTCACCTACGAGCAGTACTTC; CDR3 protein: CASKKTTVTYEQYF
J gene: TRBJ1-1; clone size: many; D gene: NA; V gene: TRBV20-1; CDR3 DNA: TGCAGTGCTAGAGACGGCGTTTCGGACACTGAAGCTTTCTTT; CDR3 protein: CSARDGVSDTEAFF
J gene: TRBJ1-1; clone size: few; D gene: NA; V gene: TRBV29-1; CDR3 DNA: NA; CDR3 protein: CSVGPGWGMNTEAFF
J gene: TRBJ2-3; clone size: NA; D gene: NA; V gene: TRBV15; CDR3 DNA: TGTGCCACCAGCAGAGTTGCAGGGGCAGATACGCAGTATTTT; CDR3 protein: CATSRVAGADTQYF
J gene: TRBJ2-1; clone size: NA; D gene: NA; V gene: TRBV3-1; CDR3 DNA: TGTGCCAGCAGCCAAGTTTCGAGGGTGTACAATGAGCAGTTCTTC; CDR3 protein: CASSQVSRVYNEQFF
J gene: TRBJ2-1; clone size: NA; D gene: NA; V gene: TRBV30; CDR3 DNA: TGTGCCTGGAGAGCCTTAGGCAATGAGCAGTTCTTC; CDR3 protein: CAWRALGNEQFF
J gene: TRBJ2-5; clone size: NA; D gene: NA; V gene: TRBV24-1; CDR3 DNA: TGTGCCACCAGTGATTCCAATCTCGAGACCCAGTACTTC; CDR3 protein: CATSDSNLETQYF
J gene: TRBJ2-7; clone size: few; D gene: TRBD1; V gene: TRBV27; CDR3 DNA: TGTGCCAGCAGTGGACAGGGTGGCCCCTACTACGAGCAGTACTTC; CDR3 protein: CASSGQGGPYYEQYF
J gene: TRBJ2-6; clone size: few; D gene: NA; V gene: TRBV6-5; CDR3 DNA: TGTGCCAGCAGTTACCTGTCCCCCTTTGCCAACGTCCTGACTTTC; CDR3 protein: CASSYLSPFANVLTF
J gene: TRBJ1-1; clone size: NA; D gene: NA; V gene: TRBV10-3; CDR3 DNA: TGTGCCATCTCCGGGTTCACTGAAGCTTTCTTT; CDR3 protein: CAISGFTEAFF
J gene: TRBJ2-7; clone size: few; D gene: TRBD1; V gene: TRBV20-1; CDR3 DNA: TGCAGTGCCCCCAGACAGGGGGCTCCCTACGAGCAGTACTTC; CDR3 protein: CSAPRQGAPYEQYF
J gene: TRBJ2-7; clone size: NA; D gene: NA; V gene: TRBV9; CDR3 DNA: TGTGCCAGCAGCCCCCACACGAGCTCCTACGAGCAGTACTTC; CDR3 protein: CASSPHTSSYEQYF
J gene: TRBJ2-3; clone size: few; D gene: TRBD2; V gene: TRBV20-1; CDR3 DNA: TGCAGTGCCCCGACTAGCGGGCAGAGCACAGATACGCAGTATTTT; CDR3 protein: CSAPTSGQSTDTQYF
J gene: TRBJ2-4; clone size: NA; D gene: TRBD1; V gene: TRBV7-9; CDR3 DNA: TGTGCCAGCAACCGACAGGGGGAGGCCAAAAACATTCAGTACTTC; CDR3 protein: CASNRQGEAKNIQYF
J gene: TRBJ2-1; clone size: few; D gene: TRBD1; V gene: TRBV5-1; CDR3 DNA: TGCGCCAGCAGCTTGGGGGACAGGGTGAGCAATGAGCAGTTCTTC; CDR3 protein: CASSLGDRVSNEQFF
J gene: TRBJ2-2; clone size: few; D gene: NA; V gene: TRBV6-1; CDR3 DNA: TGTGCCAGCAGTGAAGAAGTACTGCTGAACACCGGGGAGCTGTTTTTT; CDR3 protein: CASSEEVLLNTGELFF
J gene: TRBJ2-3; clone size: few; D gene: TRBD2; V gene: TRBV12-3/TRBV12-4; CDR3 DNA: TGTGCCAGCAGTTCTCAGCTGTCGGGAGGGCTTGGAGATACGCAGTATTTT; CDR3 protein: CASSSQLSGGLGDTQYF
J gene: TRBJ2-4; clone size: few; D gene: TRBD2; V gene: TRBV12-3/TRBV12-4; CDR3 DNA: TGTGCCAGCAGTACTAGCGGGCCAACCAAAAACATTCAGTACTTC; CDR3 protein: CASSTSGPTKNIQYF
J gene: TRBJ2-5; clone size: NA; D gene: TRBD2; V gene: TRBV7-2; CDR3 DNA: TGTGCCAGCAGCTCGCGCGGGGCGGGAGGGCAAGAGACCCAGTACTTC; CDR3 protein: CASSSRGAGGQETQYF
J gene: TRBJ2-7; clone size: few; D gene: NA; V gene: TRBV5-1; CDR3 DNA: TGCGCCAGCAGAATAGGACCTCCCACCTACGAGCAGTACTTC; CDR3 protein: CASRIGPPTYEQYF
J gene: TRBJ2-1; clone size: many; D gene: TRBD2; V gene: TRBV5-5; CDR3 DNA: TGTGCCAGCAGCTACCGTAGCGGGGATTACAATGAGCAGTTCTTC; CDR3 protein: CASSYRSGDYNEQFF
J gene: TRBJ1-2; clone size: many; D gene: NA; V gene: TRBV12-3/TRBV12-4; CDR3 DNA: TGTGCCAGCAGTGGGCCCCAGGGGTTGTATGGCTACACCTTC; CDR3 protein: CASSGPQGLYGYTF
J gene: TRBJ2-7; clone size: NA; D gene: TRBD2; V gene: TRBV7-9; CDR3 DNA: TGTGCCAGCAGCCTCCCGGCCAGCGGGAGTGACGAGCAGTACTTC; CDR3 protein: CASSLPASGSDEQYF
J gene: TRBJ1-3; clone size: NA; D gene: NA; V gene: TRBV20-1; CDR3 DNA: TGCAGTGCTAGAGACAGTCTTGGAAACACCATATATTTT; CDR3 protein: CSARDSLGNTIYF
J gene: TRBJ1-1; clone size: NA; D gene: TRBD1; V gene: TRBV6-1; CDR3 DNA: TGTGCCAGCAGTGTCACGACAGGGATTGAAGCTTTCTTT; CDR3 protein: CASSVTTGIEAFF
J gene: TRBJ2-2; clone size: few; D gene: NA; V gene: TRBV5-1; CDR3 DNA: TGCGCCAGCAGCTTGCGGCTGCTGAACACCGGGGAGCTGTTTTTT; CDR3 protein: CASSLRLLNTGELFF
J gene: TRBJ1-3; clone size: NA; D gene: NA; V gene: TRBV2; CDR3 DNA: TGTGCCAGCAGGCCCCGGCCAAGAAACACCATATATTTT; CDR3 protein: CASRPRPRNTIYF
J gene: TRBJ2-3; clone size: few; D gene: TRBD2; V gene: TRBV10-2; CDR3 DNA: TGCGCCAGCAGGGAGCGGGGTCGGGATACGCAGTATTTT; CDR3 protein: CASRERGRDTQYF
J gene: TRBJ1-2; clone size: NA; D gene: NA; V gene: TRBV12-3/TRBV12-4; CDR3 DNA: TGTGCCAGCAGGACCTCGGCCCTCAACTATGGCTACACCTTC; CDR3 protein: CASRTSALNYGYTF
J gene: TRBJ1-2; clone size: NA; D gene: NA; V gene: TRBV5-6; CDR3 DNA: TGTGCCAGCAGATTATTGGGACCTTTGGACTATGGCTACACCTTC; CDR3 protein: CASRLLGPLDYGYTF
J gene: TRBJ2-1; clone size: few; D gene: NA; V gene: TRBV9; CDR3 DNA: TGTGCCAGCAGCTCCTCGGGGGGCAGGGGCAATGAGCAGTTCTTC; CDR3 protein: CASSSSGGRGNEQFF